The 26 T cell receptor beta chains below were found in one sample sequenced in a study of blood T cell repertoires in COVID-19. Profiling relied on immunoSEQ multiplex PCR, and the TCRdb table lists in-frame clones only, not all of them. This sample carries 150,000 to 200,000 clones, roughly 86% of them seen once, and the ten largest clones take about 7%. Sequences were obtained from peripheral blood. The receptors stem from an elderly woman in a cohort sampled during active or convalescent COVID-19.

This rearrangement joins TRBV27 to TRBJ1-3; D unresolved. This CDR3 contains 14 residues. CDR1 is MNHEY and CDR2 is SMNVEV in the germline V gene (reference sequence). V lost 8 bases and J lost 4, with 15 bases in between. The CDR3 DNA reads TGTGCCAGCGCGGGTTTGGCAGCAGGAAACACCATATATTTT. It encodes CASAGLAAGNTIYF.

The rearrangement links TRBV7-2 to TRBJ2-3; a possible D gene is TRBD2 (6 bases). Germline loops: CDR1 SGHTA, CDR2 FQGNSA. This CDR3 comprises 14 residues. Trimming removed 5 bases at V and 2 bases at J, with 11 bases between. CDR3 loop: CASSPIAATDTQYF. CDR3 sequence (DNA): TGTGCCAGCAGCCCAATAGCGGCCACAGATACGCAGTATTTT.

The chain uses TRBV30 and TRBJ1-5; 7 bases align to TRBD1. The CDR3 has 16 amino acids. Germline CDR1 GTSNPN, CDR2 SVGIG (reference sequence). The V gene end was trimmed by 0 bases and the J gene end by 0 bases; junction bases not matched to a gene: 5. CDR3 protein: CAWSVSEGASNQPQHF. The CDR3 region has the DNA TGTGCCTGGAGTGTATCGGAGGGGGCTAGCAATCAGCCCCAGCATTTT.

The CDR3 region is CASSQVLGDTQYF. Here the CDR3 DNA reads TGTGCCAGCAGCCAAGTCCTGGGCGATACGCAGTATTTT. This chain joins TRBV3-1 (or the pseudogene TRBV3-2) and TRBJ2-3; D not resolved. CDR1 and CDR2 from the germline V gene are LGHDT and YNNKEL (reference sequence). CDR3 length: 13 residues. The V end was cut by 1 base, the J end by 6 bases, with 8 bases between.

The chain couples TRBV5-5 to TRBJ1-4; 9 bases align to TRBD1. This CDR3 is 14 amino acids long. Germline V gene sequence: CDR1 SGHKS, CDR2 YYEKEE (reference sequence). The ends lost 0 bases at V and 8 bases at J; junction bases unmatched: 2. This chain's CDR3 is CASSLGQGVEKLFF. CDR3 in DNA: TGTGCCAGCAGCTTGGGACAGGGGGTGGAAAAACTGTTTTTT.

The V gene is TRBV7-8, the J gene TRBJ1-2; tentatively, D is TRBD1 (5 bases). The CDR3 extends over 14 amino acids. Trimming left V 5 bases short and J 4 bases short, with 14 bases between. Germline assignment: CDR1 SGHVS and CDR2 FQNEAQ. CDR3 residues: CASSPQGGVYGYTF. The CDR3 DNA follows: TGTGCCAGCAGCCCGCAGGGAGGTGTCTATGGCTACACCTTC.

The chain has TRBV11-2 and TRBJ1-1; TRBD1 aligns across 7 bases. V shed 5 bases and J 2 bases; nucleotides not matched to a gene: 14. Germline-derived CDR1 and CDR2 are SGHAT and FQNNGV. The CDR3 has 17 amino acids. CDR3 region: CASSVQMTGMVNTEAFF. The CDR3 DNA follows: TGTGCCAGCAGCGTCCAAATGACAGGGATGGTCAACACTGAAGCTTTCTTT.

This rearrangement joins TRBV7-2 to TRBJ2-1; TRBD1 agrees at 8 bases. The CDR3 spans 17 residues. Trimming cost V 5 bases and J 3 bases; bases outside gene matches: 12. CDR1 and CDR2 from the germline V gene are SGHTA and FQGNSA. The CDR3 reads CASSRKYTGGFYNEQFF. As DNA, the CDR3 is TGTGCCAGCAGCCGCAAATACACAGGGGGTTTCTACAATGAGCAGTTCTTC. The variable domain in full, with the rest retrieved from reference TRBV7-2 and TRBJ2-1, is GAGVSQSPSNKVTEKGKDVELRCDPISGHTALYWYRQSLGQGLEFLIYFQGNSAPDKSGLPSDRFSAERTGGSVSTLTIQRTQQEDSAVYLCASSRKYTGGFYNEQFFGPGTRLTVL.

The rearrangement links TRBV15 to TRBJ1-5; D not certain. V lost 0 bases and J 0 bases, leaving 6 bases between the germline ends. This CDR3 has 15 amino acids. Germline V gene lookup returns CDR1 LNHNV and CDR2 YYDKDF (reference sequence). The CDR3 loop is CATSRDQVSNQPQHF. The CDR3 bases are TGTGCCACCAGCAGAGATCAGGTTAGCAATCAGCCCCAGCATTTT.

The table lists this clone with a few counts. This rearrangement joins TRBV5-1 to TRBJ2-3; TRBD1 might be the D (6 bases). The germline V gene has CDR1 SGHRS and CDR2 YFSETQ. Trimming removed 0 bases at V and 0 bases at J, with 14 bases between. The CDR3 is 17 residues long. Here the CDR3 DNA reads TGCGCCAGCAGCTTGGCCACCGGGACACTAAGCACAGATACGCAGTATTTT. Encoded protein: CASSLATGTLSTDTQYF.

A few counts support this clone. The rearrangement links TRBV3-1 (or the pseudogene TRBV3-2) to TRBJ1-3; 7 bases are shared with TRBD1. Germline lookup yields CDR1 LGHDT and CDR2 YNNKEL (reference sequence). Trimming at V came to 0 bases and at J to 3 bases, leaving 8 bases not matched to a gene. The CDR3 loop spans 17 amino acids. CDR3 nucleotide sequence: TGTGCCAGCAGCCAAGATCTCAGGACAGGAGGTGGAAACACCATATATTTT. Protein product: CASSQDLRTGGGNTIYF.

V and J are TRBV5-1 and TRBJ1-6, with 8 nucleotides matching TRBD1. The CDR3 is 17 amino acids. In germline, CDR1 is SGHRS, CDR2 YFSETQ. V gave up 4 bases and J gave up 7 bases; unmatched junction bases: 13. The CDR3 loop is CASSKTGTGGLNSPLHF. CDR3 bases: TGCGCCAGCAGCAAAACCGGGACAGGTGGTTTGAATTCACCCCTCCACTTT.

The table lists this clone with a count of one. V gene TRBV3-1 (or the pseudogene TRBV3-2) combines with J gene TRBJ2-3; D is perhaps TRBD1 (6 bases). Per the germline V gene, CDR1 is LGHDT and CDR2 is YNNKEL (reference sequence). V was cut by 4 bases and J by 3 bases, with 11 bases left in between. The CDR3 contains 14 residues. The CDR3 sequence: CASSLYRETDTQYF. As DNA, the CDR3 is TGTGCCAGCAGCCTTTACAGGGAAACAGATACGCAGTATTTT.

CDR3 loop: CASSSLTGGAKNIQYF. CDR3 DNA sequence: TGTGCCAGCAGTTCCCTGACAGGGGGCGCCAAAAACATTCAGTACTTC. The rearrangement joins TRBV6-2 or TRBV6-3 to TRBJ2-4; TRBD1 matches at 10 bases. Losses at the gene ends were 4 bases for V and 1 base for J; bases not matched to a gene: 4. Germline CDR1 MNHEY, CDR2 SVGEGT. CDR3 length: 16 residues.

V gene TRBV12-3 or TRBV12-4 combines with J gene TRBJ2-1, with 8 bases aligning to TRBD2. After removal of 6 bases from V and 2 bases from J, the junction contained 0 bases not matched to a gene. The CDR3 is made up of 13 amino acids. Here the CDR3 reads CASRAGAYNEQFF. CDR3 nucleotides: TGTGCCAGCAGAGCGGGAGCCTACAATGAGCAGTTCTTC.

J is TRBJ1-2 and V is TRBV11-2; TRBD1 aligns across 10 bases. This CDR3 is 16 amino acids long. Germline trimming cut 5 bases from V and 2 bases from J; bases unmatched to any gene: 8. Germline V lookup: CDR1 SGHAT, CDR2 FQNNGV. Here the CDR3 reads CASSLGPGQGNYGYTF. CDR3 bases: TGTGCCAGCAGCCTAGGACCGGGACAGGGGAACTATGGCTACACCTTC. The full variable domain, in which reference TRBV11-2 and TRBJ1-2 provide the parts outside the CDR3, is EAGVAQSPRYKIIEKRQSVAFWCNPISGHATLYWYQQILGQGPKLLIQFQNNGVVDDSQLPKDRFSAERLKGVDSTLKIQPAKLEDSAVYLCASSLGPGQGNYGYTFGSGTRLTVV.

This chain uses TRBV7-2 with TRBJ2-5; D uncertain. CDR3 length: 14 residues. Looked up from germline, CDR1 is SGHTA and CDR2 is FQGNSA. V lost 4 bases, J lost 6 bases, and 15 bases lay in between. The CDR3 nucleotides read TGTGCCAGCAGCTATGAACCGAGGCCGCAGACCCAGTACTTC. Its translation is CASSYEPRPQTQYF.

This chain links TRBV6-6 with TRBJ1-4, with D perhaps TRBD1 (6 bases). This CDR3 has 15 residues. Germline-derived CDR1 and CDR2 are MNHNY and SVGAGI (reference sequence). V lost 6 bases and J 2 bases, leaving 13 bases between the germline ends. As DNA, the CDR3 is TGTGCCAGCAGCCCACAGGGCTCGACTAATGAAAAACTGTTTTTT. Amino acids: CASSPQGSTNEKLFF.

This chain joins TRBV6-1 and TRBJ1-5; a possible D gene is TRBD1 (5 bases). The germline V gene encodes CDR1 MNHNS and CDR2 SASEGT. The V gene lost 2 bases and the J gene lost 5 bases, with 13 bases spanning the gap. This CDR3 region has 15 residues. CDR3 amino acids: CASSERDFTDQPQHF. DNA of the CDR3: TGTGCCAGCAGTGAAAGGGACTTTACGGATCAGCCCCAGCATTTT.

The V gene is TRBV7-9, the J gene TRBJ1-5; tentatively, D is TRBD1 (5 bases). The CDR3 runs 16 residues. CDR1 SEHNR and CDR2 FQNEAQ come from the germline V gene (reference sequence). V was shortened by 1 base and J by 6 bases, with 16 bases between the two germline ends. CDR3 residues: CASSLGDGAGSQPQHF. The CDR3 DNA sequence: TGTGCCAGCAGCTTAGGAGATGGGGCAGGAAGTCAGCCCCAGCATTTT.

The chain couples TRBV30 to TRBJ1-1; D is uncertain. The V and J ends lost 2 bases and 3 bases respectively, with 10 bases between them. The CDR3 consists of 13 residues. Germline-derived CDR1 and CDR2 are GTSNPN and SVGIG (reference sequence). The CDR3 region is CAWSILGDTEAFF. The CDR3 DNA follows: TGTGCCTGGAGTATTCTCGGGGACACTGAAGCTTTCTTT.

The rearrangement links TRBV6-5 to TRBJ1-5, with D perhaps matching TRBD1 (5 bases). The V and J ends lost 6 bases and 1 base respectively, with 13 bases between them. This CDR3 comprises 15 residues. Germline loops: CDR1 MNHEY, CDR2 SVGAGI. This CDR3 reads CASRPGGNSNQPQHF. As DNA, the CDR3 is TGTGCCAGCAGGCCCGGGGGAAACAGCAATCAGCCCCAGCATTTT.

V gene TRBV19 combines with J gene TRBJ1-5; D not resolved. The CDR3 covers 13 residues. Germline lookup yields CDR1 LNHDA and CDR2 SQIVND (reference sequence). The V end was cut by 1 base, the J end by 6 bases, with 7 bases between. CDR3 in amino acids: CASSIASTQPQHF. CDR3 nucleotide sequence: TGTGCCAGTAGTATAGCCAGTACTCAGCCCCAGCATTTT.

This chain connects TRBV5-4 to TRBJ1-2, with 7 bases lining up with TRBD1. Germline values: CDR1 SGHNT, CDR2 YYREEE (reference sequence). The CDR3 runs 15 residues. J gave up 2 bases and V 0 bases, and 4 bases lay outside the gene matches. In DNA, the CDR3 is TGTGCCAGCAGCTTGGGGGGGGACAGCAACTATGGCTACACCTTC. Protein sequence: CASSLGGDSNYGYTF.

The rearrangement links TRBV12-3 or TRBV12-4 to TRBJ2-7, with D possibly being TRBD2 (5 bases). Trimming left V 4 bases short and J 6 bases short, with 13 bases between. The CDR3 is 13 amino acids. The CDR3 sequence is CASSYADLGEQYV. CDR3 nucleotides: TGTGCCAGCAGTTACGCGGACTTAGGCGAGCAGTACGTC.

This chain connects TRBV18 to TRBJ2-5; the match to TRBD2 covers 7 bases. The J segment lost 2 bases and the V segment lost 0 bases, leaving 9 bases of the junction unmatched. Germline values: CDR1 KGHSH, CDR2 LQKENI. The CDR3 spans 17 residues. The CDR3 protein is CASSPPGGRGLQETQYF. CDR3 coding DNA: TGTGCCAGCTCACCACCGGGCGGGAGAGGGCTACAAGAGACCCAGTACTTC.